These 5 T cell receptor beta chains share one sample of origin, sequenced in a study of regulatory T cells in long-lasting Graves disease. For TCR beta, libraries came from iRepertoire HTBI primers and Arm-PCR of CDR3 regions. TCRdb re-called the multiplex PCR reads with MiXCR, one entry per CDR3 protein. The data show 450,000 to 700,000 distinct CDR3 sequences, approximately 12% seen once. Time point denoted: newly diagnosed GD, antithyroid drugs for less than 3 months. TCR sequences were obtained from RNA taken from PBMCs. The same data also contributed to another study, on T cells in Graves' hyperthyroidism and ophthalmopathy.

Sequences were derived from peripheral blood mononuclear cells (PBMCs), sampled at new diagnosis, from a patient treated with antithyroid drugs. The receptors were sampled from a young man with Graves disease.

This clonotype was seen at least ten times. The chain has TRBV27 and TRBJ2-7, with TRBD1 identical over 8 bases. After removal of 3 bases from V and 6 bases from J, the junction contained 7 bases not matched to a gene. CDR3 length equals 14 residues. CDR1 and CDR2 from the germline V gene are MNHEY and SMNVEV (reference sequence). This CDR3 is CASSFAGGEGEQYF. DNA of the CDR3: TGTGCCAGCAGTTTCGCAGGGGGCGAGGGCGAGCAGTACTTC.

This clonotype was picked up a small number of times. A far larger clone is off by one base, so a read error is likely. V and J are TRBV2 and TRBJ2-7, with 10 positions matching TRBD2. This CDR3 is 14 amino acids long. Germline assignment: CDR1 SNHLY and CDR2 FYNNEI. V was pared by 3 bases and J by 7 bases, with 6 bases of the junction left unmatched. Here the CDR3 reads CASSDSGRRDEQYF. The CDR3 DNA reads TGTGCCAGCAGTGATAGCGGGAGGCGGGATGAGCAGTACTTC.

This clonotype was detected many times. V gene TRBV14 combines with J gene TRBJ2-1; no clear D gene. The germline CDR1 and CDR2 sequences are SGHDN and FVKESK. The CDR3 totals 16 residues. V was shortened by 0 bases and J by 2 bases, with 11 bases between the two germline ends. The CDR3: CASSQDGRFTYNEQFF. The CDR3 DNA reads TGTGCCAGCAGCCAAGATGGCAGGTTCACCTACAATGAGCAGTTCTTC.

This clonotype was observed many times. The CDR3 DNA reads as TGCGCCAGCAGCTTGGCCAGGGTTACAGATACGCAGTATTTT. Protein: CASSLARVTDTQYF. V and J are TRBV5-1 and TRBJ2-3, with a tentative D call TRBD1 (5 bases). Germline V CDR1 and CDR2: SGHRS, YFSETQ. Trimming stripped 0 bases from V and 3 bases from J, with 8 bases between. The CDR3 is 14 residues long.

The J gene is TRBJ1-3, the V gene TRBV29-1; 7 bases map to TRBD1. This CDR3 spans 15 amino acids. After removal of 5 bases from V and 3 bases from J, the junction contained 10 bases not matched to a gene. Germline assignment: CDR1 SQVTM and CDR2 ANQGSEA. The CDR3 DNA sequence: TGCAGCGTTACCGGGACAGCAAAACTTGGAAACACCATATATTTT. Protein product: CSVTGTAKLGNTIYF.